The 21 T cell receptor beta chains reported below all come from one sample, sequenced in a study of blood T cell repertoires in COVID-19. The method was immunoSEQ multiplex PCR; TCRdb's version includes in-frame clones alone and lacks a portion of them. The sample comprises around 350,000 clones, around 84% of which are singletons, and 2.5% to 3.5% rests with the top ten. The sequencing sample was made of peripheral blood. All receptors come from a human donor in a cohort sampled during active COVID-19.

The V and J genes are TRBV24-1 and TRBJ2-7; 7 nucleotides align to TRBD1. The CDR3 spans 16 residues. Germline V gene data show CDR1 as KGHDR and CDR2 as SFDVKD. V lost 6 bases and J lost 5; bases outside the gene matches: 15. The CDR3 DNA is TGTGCCACCAGTACCGACAGGGCCCCCAAGCCCCACGAGCAGTACTTC. Its protein is CATSTDRAPKPHEQYF.

This sequence joins TRBV5-5 and TRBJ2-5, with D possibly being TRBD2 (5 bases). V lost 0 bases and J 5 bases, leaving 11 bases between the germline ends. Per germline, CDR1 SGHKS and CDR2 YYEKEE (reference sequence). This CDR3 is built from 14 residues. The chain's CDR3 is CASSLDPTGETQYF. The CDR3, as DNA: TGTGCCAGCAGCTTGGATCCCACGGGGGAGACCCAGTACTTC. Full variable domain (remainder filled in from reference TRBV5-5 and TRBJ2-5): DAGVTQSPTHLIKTRGQQVTLRCSPISGHKSVSWYQQVLGQGPQFIFQYYEKEERGRGNFPDRFSARQFPNYSSELNVNALLLGDSALYLCASSLDPTGETQYFGPGTRLLVL.

The chain is built from TRBV9 and TRBJ2-2, with 10 bases matching TRBD1. V trimming: 2 bases; J trimming: 4 bases; junction bases outside the gene matches: 5. Per the germline V gene, CDR1 is SGDLS and CDR2 is YYNGEE. This CDR3 spans 16 amino acids. The CDR3 loop is CASSVGQGGFTGELFF. The DNA for the CDR3 is TGTGCCAGCAGCGTCGGACAGGGGGGATTCACCGGGGAGCTGTTTTTT.

The chain employs TRBV5-1 and TRBJ2-2; TRBD1 matches at 10 bases. The CDR3 is 15 residues long. Trimming at V came to 4 bases and at J to 7 bases, leaving 7 bases not matched to a gene. Germline V CDR1 and CDR2: SGHRS, YFSETQ. CDR3 nucleotide sequence: TGCGCCAGCAGCGAGGGGACAGGGGTTGGCGGGGAGCTGTTTTTT. Translation: CASSEGTGVGGELFF.

The CDR3 sequence: CATSREPGLGHNEQFF. The CDR3 coding sequence is TGTGCCACCAGCAGAGAACCGGGACTAGGGCACAATGAGCAGTTCTTC. The rearrangement joins TRBV15 to TRBJ2-1; TRBD2 aligns across 8 bases. V gave up 0 bases and J gave up 5 bases; unmatched junction bases: 6. Germline V gene sequence: CDR1 LNHNV, CDR2 YYDKDF (reference sequence). CDR3 size: 16 residues.

The chain joins TRBV19 to TRBJ2-5; D is unresolved. The V gene's germline CDR1 is LNHDA and CDR2 SQIVND (reference sequence). The V end lost 3 bases, the J end lost 0 bases, and 8 bases lay between the germline ends. The CDR3 loop spans 14 amino acids. CDR3 loop: CASSMITDQETQYF. DNA for the CDR3: TGTGCCAGTAGTATGATCACGGACCAAGAGACCCAGTACTTC.

This chain joins TRBV6-2 or TRBV6-3 and TRBJ2-7; D uncertain. V was trimmed by 2 bases and J by 2 bases, leaving 7 bases between them. The germline CDR1 and CDR2 sequences are MNHEY and SVGEGT. This CDR3 spans 13 amino acids. The CDR3 region is CASSYAATYEQYF. Written as DNA, the CDR3 is TGTGCCAGCAGTTACGCGGCAACCTACGAGCAGTACTTC.

J is TRBJ1-5 and V is TRBV27; D is ambiguous. Trimming left V 1 base short and J 9 bases short, with 13 bases between. The CDR3 runs to 14 residues. Germline V gene lookup returns CDR1 MNHEY and CDR2 SMNVEV (reference sequence). CDR3 residues: CASSLFAVRGPQHF. The CDR3 coding sequence is TGTGCCAGCAGTTTATTCGCAGTTCGGGGGCCCCAGCATTTT.

The gene calls are TRBV3-1 (or the pseudogene TRBV3-2) and TRBJ2-3; tentative D call: TRBD2 (5 bases). The length of the CDR3 is 15 residues. Trimming took off 5 bases at V and 0 bases at J, with 12 bases between the two ends. Germline CDR1 LGHDT, CDR2 YNNKEL (reference sequence). The CDR3: CASSSRGSSTDTQYF. The CDR3 DNA reads as TGTGCCAGCAGCTCAAGAGGGTCTAGCACAGATACGCAGTATTTT.

This sequence joins TRBV28 and TRBJ1-1, with D perhaps matching TRBD1 (5 bases). Germline CDR1 and CDR2: MDHEN and SYDVKM. The V end lost 1 base, the J end lost 8 bases, and 8 bases lay between the germline ends. CDR3 size: 12 residues. CDR3 DNA sequence: TGTGCCAGCAGTTTATTAGCAGGGGAAGCTTTCTTT. Translating it yields CASSLLAGEAFF.

A single count supports this clone. V gene TRBV28 combines with J gene TRBJ1-2; TRBD1 aligns across 9 bases. The germline CDR1 and CDR2 sequences are MDHEN and SYDVKM. The J segment lost 8 bases and the V segment lost 3 bases, leaving 7 bases of the junction unmatched. The CDR3 has 14 residues. CDR3 DNA sequence: TGTGCCAGCAGTTTTCCGGACAGGGGTACAGGCTACACCTTC. Protein: CASSFPDRGTGYTF.

The chain is built from TRBV3-1 (or the pseudogene TRBV3-2) and TRBJ1-1; 9 bases are shared with TRBD1. The CDR3 loop spans 17 amino acids. Germline loops: CDR1 LGHDT, CDR2 YNNKEL (reference sequence). The ends lost 2 bases at V and 1 base at J; junction bases unmatched: 8. In DNA, the CDR3 is TGTGCCAGCAGCCAACAAGGTACAGGGGGCTGGAACACTGAAGCTTTCTTT. It translates to CASSQQGTGGWNTEAFF.

The gene calls are TRBV6-5 and TRBJ2-5; weak D call: TRBD1 (7 bases). CDR1 and CDR2 (germline): MNHEY, SVGAGI. The CDR3 has 13 residues. Trimming removed 6 bases at V and 4 bases at J, with 12 bases between. As DNA, the CDR3 is TGTGCCAGCAGCTACCAGGGGGGAGAGACCCAGTACTTC. This gives the protein CASSYQGGETQYF.

This chain uses TRBV5-4 with TRBJ2-1; 10 bases line up with TRBD2. Germline loops: CDR1 SGHNT, CDR2 YYREEE (reference sequence). V lost 2 bases to trimming and J lost 7 bases; unmatched junction nucleotides: 3. The CDR3 is 14 residues long. CDR3 sequence reads: CASSFSGGKNEQFF. CDR3 coding DNA: TGTGCCAGCAGCTTTAGCGGGGGGAAGAATGAGCAGTTCTTC.

This chain joins TRBV7-2 and TRBJ2-3; 13 bases agree with TRBD2. This CDR3 comprises 17 residues. Looked up from germline, CDR1 is SGHTA and CDR2 is FQGNSA. J was trimmed by 4 bases and V by 4 bases; bases with no gene match: 8. The CDR3 DNA reads as TGTGCCAGCAGCTCCCAGACTAGCGGGGGGCGGGCAGATACGCAGTATTTT. Its protein is CASSSQTSGGRADTQYF.

V gene TRBV3-1 (or the pseudogene TRBV3-2) combines with J gene TRBJ1-4; the match to TRBD1 covers 8 bases. The CDR3 is made up of 16 amino acids. Germline trimming cut 4 bases from V and 7 bases from J; bases unmatched to any gene: 11. Germline V lookup: CDR1 LGHDT, CDR2 YNNKEL (reference sequence). The CDR3 is CASSLRQGTGGEKLFF. CDR3 nucleotide sequence: TGTGCCAGCAGCCTGCGGCAGGGGACAGGTGGTGAAAAACTGTTTTTT.

The genes are TRBV5-1 and TRBJ2-2; 7 bases agree with TRBD2. V was clipped by 0 bases and J by 5 bases; unmatched bases: 7. This CDR3 comprises 16 residues. Germline CDR1 reads SGHRS; CDR2 reads YFSETQ. The CDR3 loop reads CASSLDGRPGTGELFF. The CDR3 region has the DNA TGCGCCAGCAGCTTGGACGGGAGGCCCGGGACCGGGGAGCTGTTTTTT.

The chain has TRBV7-2 and TRBJ1-1; perhaps TRBD1 as D (5 bases). Trimming stripped 2 bases from V and 4 bases from J, with 26 bases between. Germline V lookup: CDR1 SGHTA, CDR2 FQGNSA. This CDR3 has 19 residues. The CDR3 here is CASSLRMLPTAARSTEAFF. CDR3 nucleotides: TGTGCCAGCAGCTTAAGGATGCTTCCGACAGCAGCCCGGAGCACTGAAGCTTTCTTT.

The chain links TRBV2 to TRBJ2-7; D uncertain. Germline V lookup: CDR1 SNHLY, CDR2 FYNNEI. This CDR3 is built from 13 residues. The CDR3 nucleotides are TGTGCTACCCTGGGCCTAAGCTCCTACGAGCAGTACTTC. Its protein is CATLGLSSYEQYF. The variable domain in full, completed from reference TRBV2 and TRBJ2-7, reads EPEVTQTPSHQVTQMGQEVILRCVPISNHLYFYWYRQILGQKVEFLVSFYNNEISEKSEIFDDQFSVERPDGSNFTLKIRSTKLEDSAMYFCATLGLSSYEQYFGPGTRLTVT.

This clone was seen a few times. The CDR3 DNA reads TGTGCCAGCAGCCCCTGGACCCAGGGAGGCGAGCAGTACTTC. Its translation: CASSPWTQGGEQYF. The chain employs TRBV7-9 and TRBJ2-7; D perhaps matches TRBD2 (6 bases). The germline gives CDR1 SEHNR, CDR2 FQNEAQ (reference sequence). Trimming stripped 5 bases from V and 6 bases from J, with 17 bases between. The CDR3 has 14 amino acids.

The chain joins TRBV4-1 to TRBJ1-2; no clear D gene. The germline V gene encodes CDR1 MGHRA and CDR2 YSYEKL. Trimming took off 6 bases at V and 6 bases at J, with 26 bases between the two ends. The CDR3 is made up of 17 amino acids. The DNA of the CDR3 is TGCGCCAGCAGGCCCTTTGGATTGACAACGGAACAGCATGGCTACACCTTC. This translates into CASRPFGLTTEQHGYTF.